The subject of this entry is one T cell receptor (beta chain). Both 60 Vbeta primers and 13 Jbeta primers went into the PCR. Using immunoSEQ multiplex PCR, the repertoire was profiled, and TCRdb retains in-frame clones only, with some absent. This table has 85,000 to 130,000 clones, 70% to 85% appearing once. The data originate from a study of cytomegalovirus exposure and HLA in healthy donors. The receptor was derived from a boy aged 5-17 years in good health and CMV-seronegative. The specimen was PBMCs.

The CDR3 region is CASSLMGAGDSPLHF. The CDR3 DNA follows: TGTGCCAGCAGTTTAATGGGGGCGGGCGATTCACCCCTCCACTTT. The chain carries TRBV28 and TRBJ1-6, with D possibly matching TRBD1 (6 bases). The CDR3 sequence is 15 residues long. V gave up 2 bases and J gave up 8 bases, with 13 bases separating them. Germline lookup yields CDR1 MDHEN and CDR2 SYDVKM.